These 5 T cell receptor beta chains came from one sample sequenced in a study of siplizumab effects on memory and regulatory T cells (dated by TCRdb to about 2019). The method was the immunoSEQ multiplex PCR assay. Sourced from immuneACCESS, this table was stored by TCRdb with only in-frame sequences that have V and J called. A share of the clones is absent; for the studies checked, an unresolved V gene accounts for under half, and the remainder has no known explanation. Within this sample are tens of thousands of clones, with 80% to 90% of them counted one time only. The ten most abundant clones make up less than 0.3% of the sample. Material for sequencing was naive CD4+ T cells sorted from blood. This specimen's cell subset or site label, per the study, means: unstimulated naive T cells. The origin of the receptors is a human donor in good health.

This clone has only one observation. The chain links TRBV7-2 to TRBJ1-1; a weak D match, TRBD1 (5 bases). V lost 5 bases and J lost 0, with 10 bases in between. CDR1 is SGHTA, CDR2 FQGNSA, per germline. The CDR3 is made up of 14 amino acids. The CDR3 nucleotides are TGTGCCAGCAGCGCGGGACTCCTGAACACTGAAGCTTTCTTT. Its protein product is CASSAGLLNTEAFF. Combining the CDR3 with reference TRBV7-2 and TRBJ1-1 gives the whole variable domain GAGVSQSPSNKVTEKGKDVELRCDPISGHTALYWYRQSLGQGLEFLIYFQGNSAPDKSGLPSDRFSAERTGGSVSTLTIQRTQQEDSAVYLCASSAGLLNTEAFFGQGTRLTVV.

The chain uses TRBV23-1 and TRBJ2-7, with no clear D. TRBV23-1 is an ORF; its function is uncertain. V was clipped by 7 bases and J by 6 bases, with 10 bases between them. This CDR3 is built from 11 residues. CDR3 sequence reads: CASTWQGEQYF. CDR3 nucleotide sequence: TGCGCCAGCACCTGGCAAGGCGAGCAGTACTTC.

Concerning this clone: Other DNA sequences of this sample code for an identical CDR3. V usage is TRBV5-1 and J usage is TRBJ1-1; TRBD1 is a possible D gene (5 bases). The V gene's germline CDR1 is SGHRS and CDR2 YFSETQ. V was shortened by 0 bases and J by 2 bases, with 8 bases between the two germline ends. This CDR3 spans 14 amino acids. The CDR3 spells CASSLAGGNTEAFF. The CDR3 coding sequence is TGCGCCAGCAGCTTGGCCGGGGGAAACACTGAAGCTTTCTTT.

The chain joins TRBV5-1 to TRBJ2-7, with a weak D call TRBD2 (7 bases). This CDR3 spans 18 amino acids. Looked up from germline, CDR1 is SGHRS and CDR2 is YFSETQ. Trimming took 4 bases from V and 2 from J, leaving 25 bases between them. In DNA, the CDR3 is TGCGCCAGCAGCCCAAAACTCGGGGGGCACACTTCCCCCTACGAGCAGTACTTC. Translated, it gives CASSPKLGGHTSPYEQYF.

This clone showed up just a few times. V usage is TRBV2 and J usage is TRBJ1-2; 7 positions agree with TRBD1. The junction had 3 bases not matched to a gene; V was cut back by 10 bases and J by 7 bases. The length of the CDR3 is 10 residues. Germline V lookup: CDR1 SNHLY, CDR2 FYNNEI. CDR3 loop: CATTGVGYTF. Written as DNA, the CDR3 is TGTGCCACCACAGGGGTTGGCTACACCTTC.